This T cell receptor (beta chain) was profiled in a study of blood T cell repertoires in COVID-19. Unmatched junction bases numbered 7, after V lost 3 bases and J lost 2 bases. This CDR3 spans 16 amino acids. Germline values: CDR1 SGHDN, CDR2 FVKESK. The data were produced by immunoSEQ multiplex PCR, yet TCRdb's version contains in-frame clones alone and is incomplete. The sample includes 210,000 or so clones, 80% of them seen just once. This rearrangement joins TRBV14 to TRBJ2-4, with 7 bases lining up with TRBD1. This sequence was found in a man aged 25-45 years with acute COVID-19. The specimen sequenced was PBMCs or T cells enriched from blood (not recorded which). The CDR3 coding sequence is TGTGCCAGCAGCCATCCAACAGGGGAGTCCAAAAACATTCAGTACTTC. Its protein is CASSHPTGESKNIQYF.